The 18 T cell receptor beta chains listed next were all sequenced from one sample in a study of blood T cell repertoires in COVID-19. Only in-frame clones appear in the TCRdb table, and some are missing; sequencing was by immunoSEQ multiplex PCR. The sample includes 250,000 to 300,000 clones, 70% to 90% of them seen just once. The sequenced sample consisted of PBMCs or T cells enriched from blood (not recorded which). The origin of the receptors is a woman aged 50 to 60 who had recovered from COVID-19.

This clone has just a few counts. V and J are TRBV6-5 and TRBJ1-1; D gene uncertain. The CDR3 has 13 residues. V shed 2 bases and J shed 1 base, with 5 bases lying between them. The germline CDR1 and CDR2 sequences are MNHEY and SVGAGI. This chain's CDR3 is CASSYSKNTEAFF. The CDR3 nucleotides are TGTGCCAGCAGTTACAGCAAGAACACTGAAGCTTTCTTT.

The chain carries TRBV30 and TRBJ2-7; TRBD1 matches at 10 bases. CDR3 length: 12 residues. Unmatched junction bases numbered 5, after V lost 8 bases and J lost 4 bases. The V gene's germline CDR1 is GTSNPN and CDR2 SVGIG (reference sequence). CDR3 nucleotide sequence: TGTGCCGGCCGGGACAGGGGATACGAGCAGTACTTC. This encodes CAGRDRGYEQYF.

The chain recombines TRBV27 with TRBJ2-1; TRBD2 matches at 11 bases. CDR1 and CDR2 from the germline V gene are MNHEY and SMNVEV (reference sequence). The CDR3 is 18 residues long. V was clipped by 2 bases and J by 2 bases; unmatched bases: 8. This CDR3 reads CASSLNLLAGGTYNEQFF. The DNA for the CDR3 is TGTGCCAGCAGTTTAAATCTCCTAGCGGGAGGCACCTACAATGAGCAGTTCTTC.

This chain links TRBV18 with TRBJ2-7, with 9 bases aligning to TRBD2. The trim removed 3 bases at V and 4 bases at J, leaving 4 bases unmatched. CDR3 size: 14 residues. Germline V gene data show CDR1 as KGHSH and CDR2 as LQKENI. In nucleotides, the CDR3 is TGTGCCAGCTCACCGGTAGCGGGAGAGTACGAGCAGTACTTC. Protein sequence: CASSPVAGEYEQYF.

CDR3 sequence: CASSLGHNYEQYF. The CDR3 nucleotides are TGCGCCAGCAGCTTGGGACACAACTACGAGCAGTACTTC. The gene calls are TRBV5-1 and TRBJ2-7, with no clear D. Germline-derived CDR1 and CDR2 are SGHRS and YFSETQ. The CDR3 has 13 amino acids. V was shortened by 0 bases and J by 3 bases, with 7 bases between the two germline ends.

The genes are TRBV5-8 and TRBJ1-4; no definite D call. Germline-derived CDR1 and CDR2 are SGHTS and YDEGEE. The CDR3 contains 14 residues. Trimming shortened V by 2 bases and J by 4 bases, and 9 bases separated the two germline ends. Here the CDR3 DNA reads TGTGCCAGCAGCTTTGGGCAGCATAATGAAAAACTGTTTTTT. Translated, it gives CASSFGQHNEKLFF.

This chain uses TRBV12-5 with TRBJ2-1; 9 nucleotides line up with TRBD2. CDR1 is LGHNT and CDR2 is FRNRAP in the germline V gene. The CDR3 has 17 residues. With 3 bases clipped from V and 0 bases from J, the junction kept 6 bases outside the gene matches. CDR3 residues: CASGFGDSGSSYNEQFF. CDR3 nucleotide sequence: TGTGCTAGTGGTTTTGGGGATAGCGGGAGCTCCTACAATGAGCAGTTCTTC. Full variable domain (remainder filled in from reference TRBV12-5 and TRBJ2-1): DARVTQTPRHKVTEMGQEVTMRCQPILGHNTVFWYRQTMMQGLELLAYFRNRAPLDDSGMPKDRFSAEMPDATLATLKIQPSEPRDSAVYFCASGFGDSGSSYNEQFFGPGTRLTVL.

The chain combines TRBV15 with TRBJ2-4; 9 positions match TRBD2. There are 14 residues in the CDR3. The germline gives CDR1 LNHNV, CDR2 YYDKDF (reference sequence). The ends lost 4 bases at V and 7 bases at J; junction bases unmatched: 5. CDR3 sequence reads: CATSNSGSRNIQYF. The CDR3 DNA sequence: TGTGCCACCAGCAATAGCGGGAGTAGGAACATTCAGTACTTC.

This chain joins TRBV30 and TRBJ2-7, with D possibly being TRBD1 (5 bases). Germline V CDR1 and CDR2: GTSNPN, SVGIG (reference sequence). The CDR3 runs 13 residues. The germline V and J ends were trimmed by 1 base and 2 bases, with 9 bases remaining between them. CDR3 residues: CAWSAQGPYEQYF. The CDR3 nucleotides are TGTGCCTGGAGTGCCCAGGGTCCCTACGAGCAGTACTTC.

This clone was observed a single time. The V gene is TRBV28, the J gene TRBJ2-2; 7 bases are a match to TRBD2. Germline V lookup: CDR1 MDHEN, CDR2 SYDVKM. Trimming at V came to 4 bases and at J to 2 bases, leaving 4 bases not matched to a gene. The CDR3 consists of 15 residues. For the CDR3, the DNA is TGTGCCAGCAGTTCACTAGCGATAAACACCGGGGAGCTGTTTTTT. The encoded protein is CASSSLAINTGELFF.

The rearrangement links TRBV28 to TRBJ1-1; TRBD1 aligns across 10 bases. V lost 5 bases to trimming and J lost 4 bases; unmatched junction nucleotides: 7. Germline CDR1 reads MDHEN; CDR2 reads SYDVKM. The CDR3 is 15 amino acids. The CDR3 loop is CASSLRTGGVTEAFF. The CDR3 nucleotides are TGTGCCAGCAGTCTACGGACAGGGGGGGTCACTGAAGCTTTCTTT.

This clone turned up a few times. The genes are TRBV28 and TRBJ1-5, with 8 bases that match TRBD1. The CDR3 is made up of 15 amino acids. From germline, CDR1 is MDHEN and CDR2 SYDVKM. Germline trimming cut 1 base from V and 4 bases from J; bases unmatched to any gene: 3. The CDR3 coding sequence is TGTGCCAGCAGTTTATCAGGGGGCTTGAATCAGCCCCAGCATTTT. Its protein is CASSLSGGLNQPQHF.

The rearrangement links TRBV27 to TRBJ2-1, with unresolved D. Germline CDR1 is MNHEY and CDR2 is SMNVEV (reference sequence). The CDR3 totals 11 residues. V was cut by 5 bases and J by 10 bases, with 9 bases left in between. CDR3 in DNA: TGTGCCAGCAGTCGTTATGAGGAGCAGTTCTTC. As protein: CASSRYEEQFF.

This clone came up a few times. V and J are TRBV5-6 and TRBJ2-1, with a weak D call TRBD1 (6 bases). The germline V gene has CDR1 SGHDT and CDR2 YYEEEE. Trimming took off 7 bases at V and 4 bases at J, with 15 bases between the two ends. This CDR3 comprises 14 residues. The CDR3 DNA is TGTGCCAGCGAGACGGACAGACGGTACAATGAGCAGTTCTTC. It codes for CASETDRRYNEQFF.

V gene TRBV3-1 (or the pseudogene TRBV3-2) combines with J gene TRBJ2-7; 7 nucleotides match TRBD2. Germline loops: CDR1 LGHDT, CDR2 YNNKEL (reference sequence). This CDR3 has 16 residues. Trimming cost V 0 bases and J 5 bases; bases outside gene matches: 10. This CDR3 is CASSQDWGGYRNEQYF. The CDR3 DNA is TGTGCCAGCAGCCAAGATTGGGGGGGATATCGCAACGAGCAGTACTTC.

This clone was seen a handful of times. The V call is TRBV13, the J call TRBJ2-1; TRBD2 is a possible D gene (6 bases). The V end lost 5 bases, the J end lost 9 bases, and 11 bases lay between the germline ends. In germline, CDR1 is PRHDT, CDR2 FYEKMQ (reference sequence). The CDR3 sequence is 12 residues long. The CDR3 region is CASSLLEGEQFF. The CDR3 DNA sequence: TGTGCCAGCAGCCTTCTGGAGGGTGAGCAGTTCTTC.

V usage is TRBV30 and J usage is TRBJ2-7; 7 bases match TRBD2. Germline values: CDR1 GTSNPN, CDR2 SVGIG (reference sequence). The CDR3 sequence is 15 residues long. V shed 0 bases and J 6 bases; nucleotides not matched to a gene: 11. CDR3 sequence reads: CAWSVVGRETSEQYF. DNA for the CDR3: TGTGCCTGGAGTGTAGTTGGGCGGGAGACCTCCGAGCAGTACTTC. Supplemented by reference TRBV30 and TRBJ2-7, the full variable domain reads SQTIHQWPATLVQPVGSPLSLECTVEGTSNPNLYWYRQAAGRGLQLLFYSVGIGQISSEVPQNLSASRPQDRQFILSSKKLLLSDSGFYLCAWSVVGRETSEQYFGPGTRLTVT.

This chain links TRBV5-6 with TRBJ1-4; 7 nucleotides line up with TRBD1. This CDR3 is built from 14 residues. V lost 0 bases to trimming and J lost 8 bases; unmatched junction nucleotides: 4. CDR1 SGHDT and CDR2 YYEEEE come from the germline V gene. CDR3 nucleotides: TGTGCCAGCAGCTTGGTAGGGGGCGAGGAAAAACTGTTTTTT. This codes for CASSLVGGEEKLFF.